At least ten counts were recorded for the clone carrying this T cell receptor (beta chain). Its antigen is currently unknown. Germline and junction disagree at one end, which may indicate a read error. The data were taken from a study of early T cells in non-severe SARS-CoV-2 infection. Study-wide context: Investigators sequenced bulk RNA drawn from unsorted whole blood, and chains remained unpaired. Study-wide findings and caveats: Sequences matched to VDJdb favored anti-spike CD8 responses, while private and CD4 specificities were missed.

Each single cDNA molecule received a unique molecular identifier. Via MiXCR, TCRdb re-called the 5' RACE reads, giving one row per CDR3 protein. The profile shows 70,000 to 85,000 distinct CDR3 sequences, less than 15% of them singletons. The CDR3 length is 16 residues. In germline, CDR1 is MGHRA, CDR2 YSYEKL. The chain combines TRBV4-1 with TRBJ2-3; D is uncertain. The sample consisted of whole blood. The sequence was collected from an adult who was a healthcare worker with PCR-confirmed SARS-CoV-2 infection or an uninfected control (not recorded which). The CDR3: CASSQDRDHRTNTQYF. The CDR3 region has the DNA TGCGCCAGCAGCCAAGATAGAGACCACCGCACAAATACGCAGTATTTT.